These 9 T cell receptor beta chains originate from one sample sequenced in a study of CD8+ T cells in alopecia areata. cDNA reverse transcribed from extracted RNA served as the sequencing template. Only in-frame clones appear in the TCRdb table, and some are missing; sequencing was by immunoSEQ multiplex PCR. The sample consists of about 150,000 clones, under 60% of them appearing once. Sequences were derived from CD8+ T cells sorted from blood, sampled at week 0. The source is a human donor with alopecia areata.

V is TRBV30 and J is TRBJ1-2, with 8 bases matching TRBD1. CDR3 size: 14 residues. Losses at the gene ends were 1 base for V and 4 bases for J; bases not matched to a gene: 5. Germline V gene data show CDR1 as GTSNPN and CDR2 as SVGIG (reference sequence). For the CDR3, the DNA is TGTGCCTGGAGTGAGGGGCAGGGGGCCTATGGCTACACCTTC. Translation gives CAWSEGQGAYGYTF.

This clone was seen a handful of times. The chain recombines TRBV30 with TRBJ2-3; no firm D call. Trimming removed 1 base at V and 4 bases at J, with 3 bases between. Germline assignment: CDR1 GTSNPN and CDR2 SVGIG (reference sequence). This CDR3 contains 11 residues. The CDR3, as DNA: TGTGCCTGGAGTGGTGCAGATACGCAGTATTTT. The encoded protein is CAWSGADTQYF.

The chain couples TRBV11-2 to TRBJ1-5, with D unclear. Trimming took off 0 bases at V and 6 bases at J, with 12 bases between the two ends. The germline CDR1 and CDR2 sequences are SGHAT and FQNNGV. This CDR3 region has 15 residues. CDR3 residues: CASSLDTSDLQPQHF. The CDR3 DNA reads TGTGCCAGCAGCTTAGATACGTCGGACCTTCAGCCCCAGCATTTT.

This chain connects TRBV20-1 to TRBJ2-3; D gene uncertain. Germline CDR1 is DFQATT and CDR2 is SNEGSKA (reference sequence). There are 11 residues in the CDR3. Trimming pared 4 bases from V and 7 bases from J, leaving 9 bases between. The CDR3, as DNA: TGCAGTGCTACAACAGACAATACGCAGTATTTT. As protein: CSATTDNTQYF.

CDR3 DNA: TGTGCCAGCGGATACGGGCTAGCGGGGAGTTCTGGGGCCAACGTCCTGACTTTC. Encoded protein: CASGYGLAGSSGANVLTF. The chain combines TRBV5-4 with TRBJ2-6; 9 bases line up with TRBD2. The V gene's germline CDR1 is SGHNT and CDR2 YYREEE (reference sequence). V trimming: 7 bases; J trimming: 1 base; junction bases outside the gene matches: 12. This CDR3 has 18 amino acids.

This clone was detected a few times. The rearrangement links TRBV11-2 to TRBJ2-7; 7 bases line up with TRBD2. The CDR3 extends over 15 amino acids. Germline CDR1 and CDR2: SGHAT and FQNNGV. V lost 2 bases and J lost 3; bases outside the gene matches: 7. The CDR3 coding sequence is TGTGCCAGCAGCTTATCTGCTAGCGGAATCTACGAGCAGTACTTC. It encodes CASSLSASGIYEQYF.

This clone was observed a handful of times. V and J are TRBV4-3 and TRBJ2-7; perhaps TRBD1 as D (6 bases). CDR1 and CDR2 (germline): LGHNA, YSLEER. This CDR3 has 16 amino acids. The V end was cut by 0 bases, the J end by 4 bases, with 16 bases between. CDR3 coding DNA: TGCGCCAGCAGCCAAGATCGCGGCAGGGGTGCGTACGAGCAGTACTTC. Its protein product is CASSQDRGRGAYEQYF.

CDR3 DNA sequence: TGTGCCTGGAGTGAGGGACAGGGAAGGAGAGAGCAGTACTTC. Its protein is CAWSEGQGRREQYF. The chain has TRBV30 and TRBJ2-7, with 9 positions matching TRBD1. Germline trimming cut 1 base from V and 7 bases from J; bases unmatched to any gene: 8. This CDR3 is 14 amino acids long. Germline V CDR1 and CDR2: GTSNPN, SVGIG (reference sequence).

V and J are TRBV30 and TRBJ2-6, with TRBD2 matching over 7 bases. This CDR3 is 17 amino acids long. Germline CDR1 reads GTSNPN; CDR2 reads SVGIG (reference sequence). Trimming cost V 0 bases and J 0 bases; bases outside gene matches: 5. In DNA, the CDR3 is TGTGCCTGGAGTGTATGGGAGGGACTCTCTGGGGCCAACGTCCTGACTTTC. Protein sequence: CAWSVWEGLSGANVLTF.